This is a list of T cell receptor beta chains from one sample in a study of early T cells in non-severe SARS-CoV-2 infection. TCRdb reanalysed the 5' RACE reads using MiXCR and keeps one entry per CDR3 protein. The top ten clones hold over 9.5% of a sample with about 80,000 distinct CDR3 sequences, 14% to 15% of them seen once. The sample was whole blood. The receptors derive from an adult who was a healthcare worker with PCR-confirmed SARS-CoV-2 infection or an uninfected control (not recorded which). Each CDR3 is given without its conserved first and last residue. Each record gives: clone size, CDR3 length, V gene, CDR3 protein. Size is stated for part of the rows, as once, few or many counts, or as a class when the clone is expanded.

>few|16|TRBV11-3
ASSLSRPWGSYNSPLH
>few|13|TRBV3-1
ASSPPTGMMNGYT
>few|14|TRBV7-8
ASSLSGGTNTGELF
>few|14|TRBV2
ASSEFGQGLNYGYT
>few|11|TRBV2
ASSENYSTEQY
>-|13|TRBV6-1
ASSEARGVLTEAF
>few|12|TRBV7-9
ASSLSDRHGEAF
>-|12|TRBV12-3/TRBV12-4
ASSQDISGNTIY
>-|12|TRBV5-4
ASSQQGSRQPQH
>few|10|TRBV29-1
SVGTGKTEAF
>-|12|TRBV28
ASSFGGSRGEQY
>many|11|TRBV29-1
SVDSQNTGELF
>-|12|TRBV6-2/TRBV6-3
ASKYSGSNEKLF
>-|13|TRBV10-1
ASMGDRVTHNEQF
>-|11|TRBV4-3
ASSLGTYTEAF
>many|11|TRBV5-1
ASSLIGGHEQY
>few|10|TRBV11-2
VSSPGLIEQY
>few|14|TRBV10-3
AISEWGTGVKNIQY
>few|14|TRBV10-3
AISAYGTTSTDTQY
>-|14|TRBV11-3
ASSLGGGANTDTQY
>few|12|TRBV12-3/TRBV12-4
ASSLHSLNTEAF
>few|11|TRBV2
ADARGVGYGYT
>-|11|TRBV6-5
ASTPGTGGEQF
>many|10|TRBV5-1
ASSLKVGSYT
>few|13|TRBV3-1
ASSARGGVNTEAF
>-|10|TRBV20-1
SARGSGNTIY
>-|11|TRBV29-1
SVEGEEFYEQY
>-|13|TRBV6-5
ASSYEEGARETQY